Presented here are 26 T cell receptor beta chains from one specimen sequenced in a study of radiotherapy plus CTLA-4 blockade in lung cancer. The method was immunoSEQ multiplex PCR; TCRdb's version includes in-frame clones alone and lacks a portion of them. This sample has about 110,000 clones, with approximately 81% found just once. Sequencing was performed on peripheral blood, taken from a patient treated with radiotherapy plus ipilimumab. The receptors stem from a human donor with non-small cell lung cancer that progressed on radiotherapy plus ipilimumab. Some clones in this sample may be carry-over from other donors' samples.

J is TRBJ2-7 and V is TRBV5-1, with D possibly called TRBD1 or TRBD2 (5 bases each). In germline, CDR1 is SGHRS, CDR2 YFSETQ. Trimming removed 3 bases from V and 2 bases from J, with 21 bases in between. This CDR3 spans 17 amino acids. CDR3 protein: CASSWMGPPGLTYEQYF. For the CDR3, the DNA is TGCGCCAGCAGCTGGATGGGGCCGCCGGGATTAACCTACGAGCAGTACTTC.

The chain recombines TRBV5-1 with TRBJ1-1; TRBD1 is a possible D gene (5 bases). V gave up 4 bases and J gave up 0 bases, with 16 bases separating them. The CDR3 is 16 amino acids. Germline lookup yields CDR1 SGHRS and CDR2 YFSETQ. DNA for the CDR3: TGCGCCAGCAGCGTCAATCCAGGGACCATGAACACTGAAGCTTTCTTT. Encoded protein: CASSVNPGTMNTEAFF.

This rearrangement joins TRBV7-9 to TRBJ1-1; no definite D call. Trimming removed 3 bases from V and 8 bases from J, with 16 bases in between. The germline gives CDR1 SEHNR, CDR2 FQNEAQ (reference sequence). The CDR3 is made up of 14 amino acids. The CDR3 spells CASSFSFKTEEAFF. Written as DNA, the CDR3 is TGTGCCAGCAGCTTCAGTTTTAAAACGGAGGAAGCTTTCTTT.

The genes are TRBV10-3 and TRBJ1-1; D is possibly TRBD1 (6 bases). This CDR3 spans 15 amino acids. In germline, CDR1 is ENHRY, CDR2 SYGVKD. V was clipped by 4 bases and J by 1 base, with 13 bases between them. The CDR3 loop is CAISATQGRNTEAFF. The CDR3 DNA follows: TGTGCCATCAGTGCCACACAGGGACGGAACACTGAAGCTTTCTTT.

This chain links TRBV5-1 with TRBJ1-1; D is uncertain. CDR3 length: 14 residues. The V and J ends lost 0 bases and 0 bases respectively, with 6 bases between them. CDR1 is SGHRS and CDR2 is YFSETQ in the germline V gene. This CDR3 is CASSLETMNTEAFF. Written as DNA, the CDR3 is TGCGCCAGCAGCTTGGAGACTATGAACACTGAAGCTTTCTTT.

The V call is TRBV4-3, the J call TRBJ2-7, with D possibly matching TRBD1 (5 bases). V was trimmed by 0 bases and J by 3 bases, leaving 18 bases between them. CDR3 length: 17 residues. The germline gives CDR1 LGHNA, CDR2 YSLEER. In DNA, the CDR3 is TGCGCCAGCAGCCAAGATTTTCCAGGGCAAGGATTCTACGAGCAGTACTTC. Translation: CASSQDFPGQGFYEQYF.

The V call is TRBV18, the J call TRBJ1-4; D gene ambiguous. Between the trimmed V and J ends, which lost 4 bases and 2 bases, there was a span of 8 bases. The CDR3 totals 14 residues. Per germline, CDR1 KGHSH and CDR2 LQKENI. The CDR3 DNA is TGTGCCAGCTCACGTCTAGGTACTAATGAAAAACTGTTTTTT. This sequence encodes CASSRLGTNEKLFF. Based on the CDR3 plus reference TRBV18 and TRBJ1-4, the full variable domain is NAGVMQNPRHLVRRRGQEARLRCSPMKGHSHVYWYRQLPEEGLKFMVYLQKENIIDESGMPKERFSAEFPKEGPSILRIQQVVRGDSAAYFCASSRLGTNEKLFFGSGTQLSVL.

V and J are TRBV18 and TRBJ1-6; a weak D match, TRBD1 (6 bases). V was cut by 3 bases and J by 8 bases, with 11 bases left in between. Germline CDR1 KGHSH, CDR2 LQKENI. The CDR3 is 14 amino acids. The CDR3 sequence is CASSPTGRDSPLHF. The CDR3 nucleotides read TGTGCCAGCTCACCGACAGGAAGGGATTCACCCCTCCACTTT.

The rearrangement joins TRBV6-5 to TRBJ2-7; no firm D call. V dropped 6 bases and J dropped 0 bases, with 12 bases sitting between them. The germline gives CDR1 MNHEY, CDR2 SVGAGI. The CDR3 sequence is 14 residues long. DNA of the CDR3: TGTGCCAGCAGGACCCAGTACGCCTCCTACGAGCAGTACTTC. It encodes CASRTQYASYEQYF.

The chain employs TRBV5-1 and TRBJ2-4, with D possibly called TRBD1 or TRBD2 (6 bases each). Per germline, CDR1 SGHRS and CDR2 YFSETQ. The germline V and J ends were trimmed by 4 bases and 11 bases, with 19 bases remaining between them. This CDR3 has 14 amino acids. CDR3 in amino acids: CASSNGQTGTFQYF. The CDR3 nucleotides are TGCGCCAGCAGCAACGGACAGACGGGGACTTTTCAGTACTTC.

The sample holds many counts of this clone. This chain uses TRBV19 with TRBJ1-2; 10 bases agree with TRBD1. Per the germline V gene, CDR1 is LNHDA and CDR2 is SQIVND (reference sequence). There are 16 residues in the CDR3. The J segment lost 7 bases and the V segment lost 4 bases, leaving 12 bases of the junction unmatched. Here the CDR3 reads CASSTGTGASPFGYTF. CDR3 sequence (DNA): TGTGCCAGTAGTACGGGGACAGGGGCGTCGCCTTTTGGCTACACCTTC.

The chain has TRBV7-9 and TRBJ2-7, with D perhaps TRBD1 (7 bases). The CDR3 loop spans 17 amino acids. Trimming removed 5 bases from V and 5 bases from J, with 25 bases in between. The germline CDR1 and CDR2 sequences are SEHNR and FQNEAQ (reference sequence). CDR3 nucleotides: TGTGCCAGCAGCCCTTGGCCGGAGGGAGACAGGGTGGACGAGCAGTACTTC. As protein: CASSPWPEGDRVDEQYF.

The chain joins TRBV10-3 to TRBJ1-2; a possible D gene is TRBD1 (6 bases). Germline CDR1 reads ENHRY; CDR2 reads SYGVKD. Trimming cost V 7 bases and J 4 bases, with 10 bases left between them. CDR3 size: 12 residues. CDR3 sequence (DNA): TGTGCCATCAACCGGGACACCTATGGCTACACCTTC. This codes for CAINRDTYGYTF.

The rearrangement uses TRBV19 and TRBJ2-3; D is perhaps TRBD1 (6 bases). Trimming took 9 bases from V and 1 from J, leaving 14 bases between them. This CDR3 spans 14 amino acids. Germline CDR1 is LNHDA and CDR2 is SQIVND (reference sequence). CDR3: CASNWGTRTDTQYF. The CDR3 nucleotides read TGTGCCAGCAACTGGGGGACACGCACAGATACGCAGTATTTT.

This rearrangement joins TRBV7-2 to TRBJ2-5; 8 bases align to TRBD1. The CDR3 totals 16 residues. Germline V gives CDR1 SGHTA, CDR2 FQGNSA. The ends lost 5 bases at V and 5 bases at J; junction bases unmatched: 13. In nucleotides, the CDR3 is TGTGCCAGCAGCCCGGCTACCGGACAGGGAAGTGAGACCCAGTACTTC. This encodes CASSPATGQGSETQYF.

This rearrangement joins TRBV6-6 to TRBJ2-1, with 8 bases fitting TRBD1. Germline V gene sequence: CDR1 MNHNY, CDR2 SVGAGI (reference sequence). The CDR3 sequence is 13 residues long. V lost 0 bases and J lost 14; bases outside the gene matches: 6. The CDR3 sequence: CASSYSRNRGEFF. CDR3 nucleotide sequence: TGTGCCAGCAGTTACTCGAGAAACAGGGGGGAGTTCTTC.

The rearrangement links TRBV5-8 to TRBJ2-5; D remains unclear. Per germline, CDR1 SGHTS and CDR2 YDEGEE. V was clipped by 2 bases and J by 0 bases, with 5 bases between them. The CDR3 is made up of 13 amino acids. In nucleotides, the CDR3 is TGTGCCAGCAGCTTTACGTACCAAGAGACCCAGTACTTC. Translation: CASSFTYQETQYF.

The V gene is TRBV7-9, the J gene TRBJ1-5, with TRBD1 matching over 10 bases. Germline V gives CDR1 SEHNR, CDR2 FQNEAQ (reference sequence). Germline trimming cut 5 bases from V and 5 bases from J; bases unmatched to any gene: 6. The CDR3 spans 15 residues. The CDR3 region is CASSPGTGADQPQHF. Written as DNA, the CDR3 is TGTGCCAGCAGCCCCGGGACAGGGGCCGATCAGCCCCAGCATTTT.

The V and J genes are TRBV6-6 and TRBJ1-4; 7 bases fit TRBD1. Germline V gives CDR1 MNHNY, CDR2 SVGAGI (reference sequence). V lost 6 bases and J lost 10; bases outside the gene matches: 17. The CDR3 sequence is 16 residues long. The CDR3 here is CASRAPGTANHGKLFF. The CDR3 DNA is TGTGCCAGCAGGGCTCCCGGGACAGCGAATCATGGAAAACTGTTTTTT.

The V call is TRBV7-2, the J call TRBJ1-2, with TRBD1 as a possible D gene (5 bases). This CDR3 comprises 15 residues. The germline CDR1 and CDR2 sequences are SGHTA and FQGNSA. Trimming took off 7 bases at V and 8 bases at J, with 23 bases between the two ends. In nucleotides, the CDR3 is TGTGCCAGCACCCAGCGATCCGGACCGGGACTAGGCTACACCTTC. Translated, it gives CASTQRSGPGLGYTF.

This chain links TRBV19 with TRBJ2-2; D ambiguous. Germline-derived CDR1 and CDR2 are LNHDA and SQIVND (reference sequence). The CDR3 spans 15 residues. V lost 3 bases and J lost 0, with 8 bases in between. The CDR3 nucleotides read TGTGCCAGTAGTATCGGCCAGGCGAACACCGGGGAGCTGTTTTTT. The encoded protein is CASSIGQANTGELFF.

The chain is built from TRBV25-1 and TRBJ1-3; TRBD1 is a possible D gene (5 bases). The CDR3 is 14 residues long. Germline CDR1 is MGHDK and CDR2 is SYGVNS. V lost 6 bases, J lost 1 base, and 10 bases lay in between. The CDR3 DNA is TGTGCCAGCAGCCCCTCAGGGTCTGGAAACACCATATATTTT. This codes for CASSPSGSGNTIYF.

This sequence joins TRBV5-4 and TRBJ1-4, with D uncertain. V was clipped by 4 bases and J by 7 bases, with 20 bases between them. The CDR3 spans 16 residues. Germline V gene data show CDR1 as SGHNT and CDR2 as YYREEE (reference sequence). The CDR3 DNA is TGTGCCAGCAGCCAATTTATTAGGGTCCTGGGTGAAAAACTGTTTTTT. Its protein is CASSQFIRVLGEKLFF.

This clone came up a few times. The chain employs TRBV4-1 and TRBJ1-6; 9 positions agree with TRBD1. This CDR3 has 15 residues. V was pared by 0 bases and J by 7 bases, with 1 base of the junction left unmatched. From germline, CDR1 is MGHRA and CDR2 YSYEKL. This CDR3 reads CASSQEGQGNSPLHF. CDR3 nucleotide sequence: TGCGCCAGCAGCCAAGAGGGACAGGGCAATTCACCCCTCCACTTT.

The chain has TRBV6-1 and TRBJ2-3, with D hard to call. The germline V and J ends were trimmed by 6 bases and 1 base, with 14 bases remaining between them. There are 15 residues in the CDR3. Germline V lookup: CDR1 MNHNS, CDR2 SASEGT. This CDR3 reads CASSANRGGTDTQYF. The CDR3 nucleotides are TGTGCCAGCAGCGCAAATCGCGGAGGCACAGATACGCAGTATTTT.

The chain couples TRBV11-3 to TRBJ2-3; D is unresolved. The CDR3 is 17 amino acids. The germline V gene encodes CDR1 SGHNT and CDR2 YENEEA. Trimming shortened V by 5 bases and J by 6 bases, and 24 bases separated the two germline ends. The CDR3 DNA reads TGTGCCAGCAGCCCCGCCACCATCAGTTTTTCCGAGGATACGCAGTATTTT. Translated, it gives CASSPATISFSEDTQYF. The full variable domain, in which reference TRBV11-3 and TRBJ2-3 provide the parts outside the CDR3, is EAGVVQSPRYKIIEKKQPVAFWCNPISGHNTLYWYLQNLGQGPELLIRYENEEAVDDSQLPKDRFSAERLKGVDSTLKIQPAELGDSAVYLCASSPATISFSEDTQYFGPGTRLTVL.